The clone carrying this T cell receptor (beta chain) was observed a few times. The antigen remains unidentified. The data stem from a study of blood T cells in healthy people across ages. The study, taken as a whole, reports: TCR beta diversity, measured per million T cells, fell in a roughly linear way with age. Aged donors had fewer naive CD4+ cells and lower diversity than long-lived donors.

Primed by a sample-barcoded 5' primer and a J-beta primer mix, a second PCR proceeded for about 7 to 11 cycles. TCRdb called the 5' RACE reads again in MiXCR, with one record for every CDR3 protein. This sample has fewer than 800,000 distinct CDR3 sequences, with about 21% found just once. The junction had 3 bases not matched to a gene; V was cut back by 3 bases and J by 2 bases. Germline-derived CDR1 and CDR2 are DFQATT and SNEGSKA (reference sequence). The CDR3 totals 14 residues. Each sample gave at least 6.5 million isolated PBMCs. Per sample, no less than 5.5 micrograms of total RNA were extracted.

The specimen sequenced was blood. V and J are TRBV20-1 and TRBJ2-1; TRBD2 matches 8 bases. This clonotype originated in a man between 65 and 80 years old in good health. CDR3 loop: CSARTSATYNEQFF. CDR3 DNA: TGCAGTGCTAGGACTAGCGCCACCTACAATGAGCAGTTCTTC.